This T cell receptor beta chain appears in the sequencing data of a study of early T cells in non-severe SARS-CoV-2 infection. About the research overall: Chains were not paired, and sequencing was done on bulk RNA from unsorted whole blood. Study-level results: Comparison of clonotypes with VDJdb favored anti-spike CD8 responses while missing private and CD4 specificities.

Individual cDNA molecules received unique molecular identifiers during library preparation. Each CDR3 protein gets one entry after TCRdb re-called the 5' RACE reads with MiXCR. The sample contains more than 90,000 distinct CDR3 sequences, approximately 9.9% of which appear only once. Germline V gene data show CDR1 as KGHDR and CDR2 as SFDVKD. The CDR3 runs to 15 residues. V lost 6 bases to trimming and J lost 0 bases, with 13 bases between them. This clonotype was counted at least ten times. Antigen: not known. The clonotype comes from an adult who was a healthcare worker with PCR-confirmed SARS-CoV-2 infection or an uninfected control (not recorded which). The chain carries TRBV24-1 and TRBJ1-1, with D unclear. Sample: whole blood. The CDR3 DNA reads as TGTGCCACCAGTCGACCTGGACGGATGAACACTGAAGCTTTCTTT. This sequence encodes CATSRPGRMNTEAFF.